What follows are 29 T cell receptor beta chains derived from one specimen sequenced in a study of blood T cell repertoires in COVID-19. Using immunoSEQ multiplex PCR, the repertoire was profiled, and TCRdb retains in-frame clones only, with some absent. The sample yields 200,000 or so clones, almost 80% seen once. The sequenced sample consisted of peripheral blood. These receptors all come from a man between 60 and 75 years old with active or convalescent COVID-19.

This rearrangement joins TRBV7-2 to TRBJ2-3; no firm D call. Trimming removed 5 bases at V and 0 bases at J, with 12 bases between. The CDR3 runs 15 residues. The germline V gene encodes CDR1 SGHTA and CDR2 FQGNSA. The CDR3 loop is CASSLPTSSTDTQYF. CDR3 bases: TGTGCCAGCAGCCTGCCGACTTCTAGCACAGATACGCAGTATTTT.

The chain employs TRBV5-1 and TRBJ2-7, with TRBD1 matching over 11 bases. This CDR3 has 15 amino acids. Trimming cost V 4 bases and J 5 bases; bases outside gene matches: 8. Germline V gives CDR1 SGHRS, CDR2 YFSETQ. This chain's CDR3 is CASSPRDRGNHEQYF. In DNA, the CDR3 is TGCGCCAGCAGCCCGAGGGACAGGGGGAACCACGAGCAGTACTTC.

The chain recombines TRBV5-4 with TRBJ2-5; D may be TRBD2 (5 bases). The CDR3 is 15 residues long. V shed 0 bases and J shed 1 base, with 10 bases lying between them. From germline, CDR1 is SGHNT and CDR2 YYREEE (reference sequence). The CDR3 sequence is CASSLGVGSQETQYF. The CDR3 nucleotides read TGTGCCAGCAGCTTGGGGGTAGGGAGCCAAGAGACCCAGTACTTC. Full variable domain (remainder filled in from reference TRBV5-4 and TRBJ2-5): ETGVTQSPTHLIKTRGQQVTLRCSSQSGHNTVSWYQQALGQGPQFIFQYYREEENGRGNFPPRFSGLQFPNYSSELNVNALELDDSALYLCASSLGVGSQETQYFGPGTRLLVL.

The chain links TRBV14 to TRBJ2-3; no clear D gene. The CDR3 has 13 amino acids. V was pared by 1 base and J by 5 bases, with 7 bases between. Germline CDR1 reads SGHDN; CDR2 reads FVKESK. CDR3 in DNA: TGTGCCAGCAGCCAAGCCGGTCGAGATACGCAGTATTTT. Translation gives CASSQAGRDTQYF.

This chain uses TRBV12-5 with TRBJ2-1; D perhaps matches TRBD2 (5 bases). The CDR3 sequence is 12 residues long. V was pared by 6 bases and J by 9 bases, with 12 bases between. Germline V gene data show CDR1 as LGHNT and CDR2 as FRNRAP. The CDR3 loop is CASGSEGIEQFF. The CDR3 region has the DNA TGTGCTAGTGGATCCGAGGGAATTGAGCAGTTCTTC.

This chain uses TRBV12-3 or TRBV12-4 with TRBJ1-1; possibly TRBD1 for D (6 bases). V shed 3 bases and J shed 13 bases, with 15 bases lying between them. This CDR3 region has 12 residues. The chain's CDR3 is CASSFRGSVGFF. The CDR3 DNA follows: TGTGCCAGCAGTTTCAGGGGTTCGGTCGGTTTCTTT.

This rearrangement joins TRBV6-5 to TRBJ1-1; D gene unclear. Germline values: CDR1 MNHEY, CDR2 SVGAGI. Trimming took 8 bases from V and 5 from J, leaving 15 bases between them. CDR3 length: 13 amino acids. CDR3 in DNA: TGTGCCAGCTCCCGAGGATTGAGGACTGAAGCTTTCTTT. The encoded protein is CASSRGLRTEAFF.

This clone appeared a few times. The CDR3 bases are TGTGCCAGCAGAAGGACAGGGGGGAATCGTCAGCCCCAGCATTTT. The encoded protein is CASRRTGGNRQPQHF. The rearrangement links TRBV28 to TRBJ1-5; 10 bases are shared with TRBD1. Per germline, CDR1 MDHEN and CDR2 SYDVKM. The J segment lost 6 bases and the V segment lost 6 bases, leaving 8 bases of the junction unmatched. This CDR3 is 15 amino acids long.

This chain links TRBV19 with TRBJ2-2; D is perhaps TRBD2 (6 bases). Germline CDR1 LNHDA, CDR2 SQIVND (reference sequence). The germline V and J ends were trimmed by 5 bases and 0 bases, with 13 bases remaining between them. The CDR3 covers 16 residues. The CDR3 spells CASSLLGTSNTGELFF. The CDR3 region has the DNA TGTGCCAGTAGTCTTCTCGGGACTTCGAACACCGGGGAGCTGTTTTTT.

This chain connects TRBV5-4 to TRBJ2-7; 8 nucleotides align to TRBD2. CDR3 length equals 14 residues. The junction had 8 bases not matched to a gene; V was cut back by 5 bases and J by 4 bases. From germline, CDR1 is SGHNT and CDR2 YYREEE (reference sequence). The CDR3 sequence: CASSSPTSGYEQYF. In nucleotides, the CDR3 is TGTGCCAGCAGTTCACCCACTAGCGGTTACGAGCAGTACTTC.

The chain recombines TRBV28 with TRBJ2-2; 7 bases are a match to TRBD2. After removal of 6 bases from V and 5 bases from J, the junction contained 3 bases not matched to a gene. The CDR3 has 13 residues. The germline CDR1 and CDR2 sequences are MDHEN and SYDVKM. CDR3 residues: CASRKAGTGELFF. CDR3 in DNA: TGTGCCAGCAGGAAAGCGGGGACCGGGGAGCTGTTTTTT.

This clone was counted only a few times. CDR3 bases: TGCGCCAGCAGATCCTCGGTCAAGGAGCAGTACTTC. Encoded protein: CASRSSVKEQYF. The chain joins TRBV10-1 to TRBJ2-7; D is ambiguous. CDR3 length: 12 amino acids. Germline V gives CDR1 WNHNN, CDR2 SYGVQD (reference sequence). Trimming cost V 6 bases and J 7 bases, with 13 bases left between them.

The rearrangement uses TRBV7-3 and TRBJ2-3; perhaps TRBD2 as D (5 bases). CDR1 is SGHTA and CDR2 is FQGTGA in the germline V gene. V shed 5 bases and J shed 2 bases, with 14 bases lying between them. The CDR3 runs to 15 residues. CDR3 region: CASSPGILITDTQYF. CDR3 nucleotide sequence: TGTGCCAGCAGCCCCGGGATTCTTATCACAGATACGCAGTATTTT.

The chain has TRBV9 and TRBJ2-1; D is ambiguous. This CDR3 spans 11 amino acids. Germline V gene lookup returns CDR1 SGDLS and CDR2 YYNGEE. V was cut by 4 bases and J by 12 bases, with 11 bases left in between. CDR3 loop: CASSSQRGQFF. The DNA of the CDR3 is TGTGCCAGCAGCTCACAACGCGGGCAGTTCTTC.

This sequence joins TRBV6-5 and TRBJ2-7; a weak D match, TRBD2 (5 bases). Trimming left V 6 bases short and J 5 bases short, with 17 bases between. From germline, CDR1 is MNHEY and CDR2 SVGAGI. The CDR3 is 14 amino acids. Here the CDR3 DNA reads TGTGCCAGCAGCCCGACCGGGAACGGCCACGAGCAGTACTTC. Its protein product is CASSPTGNGHEQYF.

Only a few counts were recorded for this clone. CDR3 sequence reads: CATSREGGTGGVYTF. Here the CDR3 DNA reads TGTGCCACCAGCAGAGAGGGGGGGACAGGGGGCGTCTACACCTTC. The chain has TRBV15 and TRBJ1-2, with 12 bases matching TRBD1. V was clipped by 0 bases and J by 10 bases; unmatched bases: 6. Germline V gene data show CDR1 as LNHNV and CDR2 as YYDKDF (reference sequence). CDR3 length: 15 amino acids.

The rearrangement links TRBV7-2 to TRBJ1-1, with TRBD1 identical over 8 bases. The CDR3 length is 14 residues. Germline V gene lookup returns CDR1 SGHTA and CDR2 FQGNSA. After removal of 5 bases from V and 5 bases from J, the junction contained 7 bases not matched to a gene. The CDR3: CASSLRTGRTEAFF. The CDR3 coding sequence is TGTGCCAGCAGCCTACGGACAGGGCGGACTGAAGCTTTCTTT. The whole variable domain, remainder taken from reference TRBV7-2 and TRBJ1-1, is GAGVSQSPSNKVTEKGKDVELRCDPISGHTALYWYRQSLGQGLEFLIYFQGNSAPDKSGLPSDRFSAERTGGSVSTLTIQRTQQEDSAVYLCASSLRTGRTEAFFGQGTRLTVV.

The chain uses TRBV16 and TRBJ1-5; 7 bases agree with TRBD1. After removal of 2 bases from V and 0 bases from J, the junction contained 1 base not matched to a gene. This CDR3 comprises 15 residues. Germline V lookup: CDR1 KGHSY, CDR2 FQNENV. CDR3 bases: TGTGCCAGCAGCCAAGGACAGGTTAGCAATCAGCCCCAGCATTTT. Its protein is CASSQGQVSNQPQHF.

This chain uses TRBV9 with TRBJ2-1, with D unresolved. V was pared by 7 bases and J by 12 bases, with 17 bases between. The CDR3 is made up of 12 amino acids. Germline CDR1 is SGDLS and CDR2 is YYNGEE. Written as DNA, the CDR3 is TGTGCCAGCTACCGGCGTCAGGTTGGGCAGTTCTTC. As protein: CASYRRQVGQFF.

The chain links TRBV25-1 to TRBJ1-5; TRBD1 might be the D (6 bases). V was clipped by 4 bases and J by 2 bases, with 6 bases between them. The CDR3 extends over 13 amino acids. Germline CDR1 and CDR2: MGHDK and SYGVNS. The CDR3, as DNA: TGTGCCAGCAGTGCAGGGGGCAATCAGCCCCAGCATTTT. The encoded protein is CASSAGGNQPQHF. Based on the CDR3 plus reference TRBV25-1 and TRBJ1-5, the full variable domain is EADIYQTPRYLVIGTGKKITLECSQTMGHDKMYWYQQDPGMELHLIHYSYGVNSTEKGDLSSESTVSRIRTEHFPLTLESARPSHTSQYLCASSAGGNQPQHFGDGTRLSIL.

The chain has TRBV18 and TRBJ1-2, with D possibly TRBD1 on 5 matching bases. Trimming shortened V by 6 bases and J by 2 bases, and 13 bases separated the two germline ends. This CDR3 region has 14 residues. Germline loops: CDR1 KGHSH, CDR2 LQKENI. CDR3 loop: CASSTKTDNYGYTF. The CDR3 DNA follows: TGTGCCAGCTCCACCAAGACAGACAACTATGGCTACACCTTC. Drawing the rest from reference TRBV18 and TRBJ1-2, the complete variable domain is NAGVMQNPRHLVRRRGQEARLRCSPMKGHSHVYWYRQLPEEGLKFMVYLQKENIIDESGMPKERFSAEFPKEGPSILRIQQVVRGDSAAYFCASSTKTDNYGYTFGSGTRLTVV.

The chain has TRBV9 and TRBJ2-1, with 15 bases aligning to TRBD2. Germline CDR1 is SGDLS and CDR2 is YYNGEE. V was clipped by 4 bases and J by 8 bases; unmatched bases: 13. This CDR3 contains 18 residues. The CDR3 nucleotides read TGTGCCAGCAGCATCCTTGGACTAGCGGGAGGGCGATTGTATGAGCAGTTCTTC. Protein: CASSILGLAGGRLYEQFF.

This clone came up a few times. The CDR3, as DNA: TGTGCCAGCAGCCCATCCCTAGCGGGAGCCTACGAGCAGTACTTC. Residues: CASSPSLAGAYEQYF. The rearrangement links TRBV13 to TRBJ2-7, with TRBD2 identical over 10 bases. Per germline, CDR1 PRHDT and CDR2 FYEKMQ (reference sequence). The CDR3 loop spans 15 amino acids. The junction had 6 bases not matched to a gene; V was cut back by 5 bases and J by 2 bases.

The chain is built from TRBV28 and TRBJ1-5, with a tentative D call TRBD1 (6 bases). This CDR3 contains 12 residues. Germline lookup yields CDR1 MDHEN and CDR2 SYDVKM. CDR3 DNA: TGTGTCACAGGGTATAGCAATCAGCCCCAGCATTTT. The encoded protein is CVTGYSNQPQHF.

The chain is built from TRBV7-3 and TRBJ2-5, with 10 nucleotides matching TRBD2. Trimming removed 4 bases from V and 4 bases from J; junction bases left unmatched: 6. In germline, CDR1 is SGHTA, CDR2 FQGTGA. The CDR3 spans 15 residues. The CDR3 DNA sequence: TGTGCCAGCAGCTCGAGCGGGAGGGCCGGAGAGACCCAGTACTTC. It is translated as CASSSSGRAGETQYF.

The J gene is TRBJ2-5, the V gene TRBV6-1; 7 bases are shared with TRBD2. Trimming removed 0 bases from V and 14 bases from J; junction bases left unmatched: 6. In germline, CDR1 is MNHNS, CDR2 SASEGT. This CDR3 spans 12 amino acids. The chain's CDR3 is CASSEAGGRFYF. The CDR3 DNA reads TGTGCCAGCAGTGAAGCGGGGGGGAGGTTTTACTTC.

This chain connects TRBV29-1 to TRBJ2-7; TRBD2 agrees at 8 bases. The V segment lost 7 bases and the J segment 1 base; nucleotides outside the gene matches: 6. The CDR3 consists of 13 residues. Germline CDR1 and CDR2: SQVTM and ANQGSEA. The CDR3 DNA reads TGCAGCGCCCACGGGGGGGGGTCCTACGAGCAGTACTTC. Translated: CSAHGGGSYEQYF.

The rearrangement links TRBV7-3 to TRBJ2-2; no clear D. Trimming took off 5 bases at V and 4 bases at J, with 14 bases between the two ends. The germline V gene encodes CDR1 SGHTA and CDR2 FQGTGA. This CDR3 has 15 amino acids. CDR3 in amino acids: CASSLLGGVTGELFF. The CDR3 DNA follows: TGTGCCAGCAGCCTGCTTGGCGGAGTCACCGGGGAGCTGTTTTTT.

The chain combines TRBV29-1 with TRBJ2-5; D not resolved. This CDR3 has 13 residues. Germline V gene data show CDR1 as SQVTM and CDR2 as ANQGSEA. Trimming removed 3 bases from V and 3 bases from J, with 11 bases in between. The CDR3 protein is CSVERQPKETQYF. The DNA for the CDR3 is TGCAGCGTTGAGCGGCAGCCCAAAGAGACCCAGTACTTC.